This T cell receptor beta chain derives from a study of identical twins. In this sample, this clonotype turned up many times. TCRdb independently ran MiXCR on the 5' RACE reads; one entry per CDR3 protein. The table records fewer than 250,000 distinct CDR3 sequences, approximately 7.3% of them present only once. Germline V gene lookup returns CDR1 SGHRS and CDR2 YFSETQ. There are 15 residues in the CDR3. V shed 0 bases and J shed 0 bases, with 7 bases lying between them. The sample also formed part of further work on yellow fever vaccine responses in identical twins.

The receptor comes from a woman between 18 and 29 years old in good health. V is TRBV5-1 and J is TRBJ2-1; D uncertain. The specimen sequenced was CD8+ T cells sorted from blood. CDR3 region: CASSLEASSYNEQFF. The CDR3 DNA reads TGCGCCAGCAGCTTGGAGGCTAGCTCCTACAATGAGCAGTTCTTC.